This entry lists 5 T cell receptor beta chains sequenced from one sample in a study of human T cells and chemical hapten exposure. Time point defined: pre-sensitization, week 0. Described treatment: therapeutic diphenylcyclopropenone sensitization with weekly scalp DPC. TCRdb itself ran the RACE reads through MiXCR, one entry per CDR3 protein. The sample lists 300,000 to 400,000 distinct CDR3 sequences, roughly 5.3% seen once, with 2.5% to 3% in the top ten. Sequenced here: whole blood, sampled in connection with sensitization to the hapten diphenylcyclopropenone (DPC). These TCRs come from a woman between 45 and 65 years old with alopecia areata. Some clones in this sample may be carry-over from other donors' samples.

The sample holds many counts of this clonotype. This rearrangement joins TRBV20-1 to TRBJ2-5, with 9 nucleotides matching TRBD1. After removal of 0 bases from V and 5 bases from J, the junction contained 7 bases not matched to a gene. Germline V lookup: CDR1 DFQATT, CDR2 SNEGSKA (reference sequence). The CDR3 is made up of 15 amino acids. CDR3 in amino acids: CSARDRRTGEETQYF. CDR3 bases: TGCAGTGCTAGAGATCGTAGGACAGGGGAGGAGACCCAGTACTTC.

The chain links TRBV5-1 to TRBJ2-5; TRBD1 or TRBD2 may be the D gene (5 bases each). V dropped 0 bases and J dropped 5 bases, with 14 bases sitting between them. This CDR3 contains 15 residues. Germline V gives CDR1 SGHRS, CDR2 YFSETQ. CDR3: CASSLGGNLGETQYF. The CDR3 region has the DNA TGCGCCAGCAGCTTGGGGGGGAATCTGGGCGAGACCCAGTACTTC.

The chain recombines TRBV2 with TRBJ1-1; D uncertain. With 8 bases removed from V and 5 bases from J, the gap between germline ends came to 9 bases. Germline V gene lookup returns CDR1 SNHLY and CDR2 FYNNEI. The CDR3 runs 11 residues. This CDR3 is CASLQRTEAFF. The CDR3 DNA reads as TGTGCCAGCCTTCAGAGGACTGAAGCTTTCTTT.

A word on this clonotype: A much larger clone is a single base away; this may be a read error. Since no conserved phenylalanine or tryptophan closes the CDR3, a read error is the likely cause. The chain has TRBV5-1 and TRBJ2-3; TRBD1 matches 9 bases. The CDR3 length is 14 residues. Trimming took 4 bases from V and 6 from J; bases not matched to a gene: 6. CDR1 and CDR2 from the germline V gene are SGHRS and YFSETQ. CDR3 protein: CASSADRGGDTQYL. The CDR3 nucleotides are TGCGCCAGCAGCGCGGACAGGGGAGGCGATACGCAGTATTTA.

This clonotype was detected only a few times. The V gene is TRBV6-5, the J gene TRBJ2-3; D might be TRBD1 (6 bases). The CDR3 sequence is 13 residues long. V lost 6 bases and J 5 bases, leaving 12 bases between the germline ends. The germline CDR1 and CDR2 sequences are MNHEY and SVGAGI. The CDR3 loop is CASRRTGLDTQYF. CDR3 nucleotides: TGTGCCAGCAGGCGTACAGGGCTAGATACGCAGTATTTT.